This T cell receptor beta chain was obtained from a study of CD8 T cells in ankylosing spondylitis. This clonotype was counted only a few times. A single record per CDR3 protein comes from TCRdb applying MiXCR to the 5' RACE reads. The table lists 250,000 to 350,000 distinct CDR3 sequences, about a fifth of them singletons. This CDR3 region has 18 residues. The V end was cut by 5 bases, the J end by 0 bases, with 20 bases between. Germline CDR1 reads MRHNA; CDR2 reads SNTAGT. Sequenced input: blood, either unsorted or a sorted T cell fraction (not recorded which). The sequence was collected from a female donor with ankylosing spondylitis or in good health (not recorded which). This chain joins TRBV6-4 and TRBJ2-1, with D possibly being TRBD2 (8 bases). CDR3 loop: CASSKGAREASSYNEQFF. In nucleotides, the CDR3 is TGTGCCAGCAGTAAGGGGGCGCGGGAGGCGAGCTCCTACAATGAGCAGTTCTTC.